This TCR beta chain was documented in a study of T cell responses to AZD1222 COVID-19 vaccine. Method: immunoSEQ multiplex PCR; TCRdb's copy keeps in-frame clones and lacks some. The sample includes about 120,000 clones, 70% to 90% of them seen just once. The table lists this clone with a few counts. Its antigen is currently unknown. Second-dose groups at about 4 or about 12 weeks were pooled. Study observations and caveats: Regions 160-218 and 743-854 held dominance among vaccine-associated CD4 TCRs, which spanned spike. Once two AZD1222 doses were given, Spike-specific TCR breadth and depth went up. The sample set comprised mostly white British donors with more females, and clonal diversity was possibly underestimated.

The V gene's germline CDR1 is SGHAT and CDR2 FQNNGV. CDR3 length: 19 amino acids. The V segment lost 1 base and the J segment 4 bases; nucleotides outside the gene matches: 14. Sequencing was performed on peripheral blood, taken 28 days after the second AZD1222 dose. The origin of this receptor is an adult who received the AZD1222 COVID-19 vaccine. The rearrangement joins TRBV11-2 to TRBJ1-2; TRBD1 agrees at 11 bases. CDR3 sequence reads: CASSLGWGGQGAIGYGYTF. DNA of the CDR3: TGTGCCAGCAGCTTAGGTTGGGGTGGACAGGGGGCAATCGGCTATGGCTACACCTTC.